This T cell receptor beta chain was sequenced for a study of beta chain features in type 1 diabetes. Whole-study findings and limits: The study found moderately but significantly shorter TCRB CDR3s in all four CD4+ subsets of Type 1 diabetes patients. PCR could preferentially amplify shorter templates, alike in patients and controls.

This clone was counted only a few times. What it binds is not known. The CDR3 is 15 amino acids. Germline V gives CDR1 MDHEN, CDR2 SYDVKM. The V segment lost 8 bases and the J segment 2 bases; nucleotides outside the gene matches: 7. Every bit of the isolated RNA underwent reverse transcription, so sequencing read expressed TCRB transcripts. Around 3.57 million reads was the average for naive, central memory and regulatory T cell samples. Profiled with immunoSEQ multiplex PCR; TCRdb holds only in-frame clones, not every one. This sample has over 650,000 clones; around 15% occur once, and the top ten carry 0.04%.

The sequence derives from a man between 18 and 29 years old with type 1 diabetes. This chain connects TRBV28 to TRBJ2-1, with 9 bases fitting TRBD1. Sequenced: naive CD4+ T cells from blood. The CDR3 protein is CASQSGTGTYNEQFF. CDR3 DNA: TGTGCCAGCCAGAGCGGGACAGGGACCTACAATGAGCAGTTCTTC. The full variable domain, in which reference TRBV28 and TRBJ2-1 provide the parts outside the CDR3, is DVKVTQSSRYLVKRTGEKVFLECVQDMDHENMFWYRQDPGLGLRLIYFSYDVKMKEKGDIPEGYSVSREKKERFSLILESASTNQTSMYLCASQSGTGTYNEQFFGPGTRLTVL.